This TCR beta chain derives from a study of T-cell memory formation after mild COVID-19. Study-wide background: Most TCR clusters belonged to a single donor.

The CDR3 has 16 amino acids. CDR1 and CDR2 from the germline V gene are SGDLS and YYNGEE. V lost 0 bases, J lost 7 bases, and 12 bases stayed unmatched. The 5'RACE method, run with constant-segment primers, produced TCR alpha and TCR beta cDNA libraries (carrying sample barcodes and UMIs). Via MiXCR, TCRdb re-called the 5' RACE reads, giving one row per CDR3 protein. Among around 390,000 distinct CDR3 sequences listed, roughly 15% were seen once. Study-wide findings and caveats: CD4/CD8 balance characterized clones contracting day 15 to 85, and CD4+ skew characterized later expanders.

This clonotype has a handful of counts. What it recognizes is unknown. The chain has TRBV9 and TRBJ2-5, with 7 positions matching TRBD1. The clonotype comes from a man between 18 and 35 years old who had mild COVID-19 (a few samples of this study predate the infection). Cell type and time point are not known. Material: PBMCs or a T cell subset sorted from them (not recorded which). The CDR3 here is CASSVGSWDSRRTQYF. The CDR3, as DNA: TGTGCCAGCAGCGTAGGTAGTTGGGACAGTCGCCGGACCCAGTACTTC.